The 28 T cell receptor beta chains presented below share a single source sample, sequenced in a study of shared clonotypes between healthy human individuals. Assay: immunoSEQ multiplex PCR; the TCRdb copy retains only in-frame clones and omits some. Of some 2.3 million clones listed, more than 80% are singletons. The sample comprised naive CD4+ T cells from PBMCs. Subset denoted: CD45RA+ positively selected. The receptors here all came from a man aged 18-30 years in good health. Some clones in this sample may be carry-over from other donors' samples.

For this clone: The sample carries other DNA sequences with the same CDR3. The rearrangement uses TRBV7-3 and TRBJ2-1; 10 bases agree with TRBD1. The germline V gene has CDR1 SGHTA and CDR2 FQGTGA. The trim removed 1 base at V and 6 bases at J, leaving 0 bases unmatched. The CDR3 sequence is 14 residues long. CDR3 residues: CASSLRTGGNEQFF. The CDR3 coding sequence is TGTGCCAGCAGCTTAAGGACAGGGGGCAATGAGCAGTTCTTC.

The chain couples TRBV27 to TRBJ2-7; 12 nucleotides line up with TRBD1. This CDR3 has 15 amino acids. Germline loops: CDR1 MNHEY, CDR2 SMNVEV (reference sequence). The junction had 9 bases not matched to a gene; V was cut back by 6 bases and J by 6 bases. The CDR3 region has the DNA TGTGCCAGCAGCCCTGCCGGGACAGGGGGCGGCGAGCAGTACTTC. This encodes CASSPAGTGGGEQYF.

The chain employs TRBV7-9 and TRBJ2-1, with TRBD2 identical over 12 bases. J was trimmed by 9 bases and V by 4 bases; bases with no gene match: 7. Germline values: CDR1 SEHNR, CDR2 FQNEAQ (reference sequence). This CDR3 spans 15 amino acids. The DNA for the CDR3 is TGTGCCAGCAGCTCAACCGGACTAGCGGGAACTGAGCAGTTCTTC. Protein: CASSSTGLAGTEQFF.

This chain uses TRBV4-3 with TRBJ2-1; D not resolved. This CDR3 is 17 amino acids long. V lost 0 bases and J lost 4, with 16 bases in between. Germline CDR1 reads LGHNA; CDR2 reads YSLEER. CDR3 sequence (DNA): TGCGCCAGCAGCCAAGATGCCGCGGCGAAAATTTACAATGAGCAGTTCTTC. Translation: CASSQDAAAKIYNEQFF.

To note about this clone: Additional DNA sequences in this sample encode the identical CDR3. J is TRBJ2-1 and V is TRBV5-4; D is uncertain. The CDR3 is 16 amino acids. Germline-derived CDR1 and CDR2 are SGHNT and YYREEE (reference sequence). Trimming cost V 2 bases and J 0 bases, with 12 bases left between them. The CDR3 reads CASSLGATSSYNEQFF. In DNA form, the CDR3 reads TGTGCCAGCAGCTTAGGCGCCACGAGCTCCTACAATGAGCAGTTCTTC.

This clone was picked up one time. The chain couples TRBV28 to TRBJ1-2, with D perhaps matching TRBD1 (6 bases). The CDR3 spans 15 residues. V was cut by 2 bases and J by 0 bases, with 10 bases left in between. The germline gives CDR1 MDHEN, CDR2 SYDVKM. The CDR3: CASSLGGGTNYGYTF. Written as DNA, the CDR3 is TGTGCCAGCAGTTTAGGAGGGGGTACTAACTATGGCTACACCTTC.

The V call is TRBV5-1, the J call TRBJ2-6; no firm D call. The CDR3 length is 16 residues. V lost 3 bases and J lost 0, with 10 bases in between. CDR1 SGHRS and CDR2 YFSETQ come from the germline V gene. The CDR3 DNA is TGCGCCAGCAGCTCCGGTGGGTACTCTGGGGCCAACGTCCTGACTTTC. Translation gives CASSSGGYSGANVLTF. Full variable domain (remainder filled in from reference TRBV5-1 and TRBJ2-6): KAGVTQTPRYLIKTRGQQVTLSCSPISGHRSVSWYQQTPGQGLQFLFEYFSETQRNKGNFPGRFSGRQFSNSRSEMNVSTLELGDSALYLCASSSGGYSGANVLTFGAGSRLTVL.

The rearrangement uses TRBV7-3 and TRBJ2-3; D perhaps matches TRBD1 (6 bases). The germline gives CDR1 SGHTA, CDR2 FQGTGA. Trimming stripped 2 bases from V and 3 bases from J, with 15 bases between. This CDR3 comprises 16 residues. CDR3 protein: CASSLYVAGATDTQYF. The CDR3 bases are TGTGCCAGCAGCTTATATGTCGCAGGGGCTACAGATACGCAGTATTTT.

The V call is TRBV5-1, the J call TRBJ2-7, with 10 positions matching TRBD2. The CDR3 sequence is 16 residues long. With V trimmed by 0 bases and J by 6 bases, 9 bases remained unmatched. Germline lookup yields CDR1 SGHRS and CDR2 YFSETQ. CDR3 in amino acids: CASSLAPAGGPIEQYF. The DNA for the CDR3 is TGCGCCAGCAGCTTGGCACCAGCGGGAGGGCCTATCGAGCAGTACTTC.

The gene calls are TRBV5-1 and TRBJ1-1, with D unclear. The CDR3 extends over 15 amino acids. The V end lost 4 bases, the J end lost 5 bases, and 18 bases lay between the germline ends. The germline V gene has CDR1 SGHRS and CDR2 YFSETQ. The CDR3 loop reads CASSPADVYGTEAFF. DNA of the CDR3: TGCGCCAGCAGCCCCGCAGACGTATACGGTACTGAAGCTTTCTTT.

V is TRBV6-5 and J is TRBJ2-1; the D gene is possibly TRBD1 (6 bases). CDR1 is MNHEY and CDR2 is SVGAGI in the germline V gene. CDR3 size: 14 residues. Trimming cost V 2 bases and J 6 bases, with 11 bases left between them. As DNA, the CDR3 is TGTGCCAGCAGTTACATCAGGGGAGTCAATGAGCAGTTCTTC. This gives the protein CASSYIRGVNEQFF.

The CDR3 DNA is TGCGCCAGCAGCCTCATTTTAGGGGGGAATAGCAATCAGCCCCAGCATTTT. Its translation: CASSLILGGNSNQPQHF. J is TRBJ1-5 and V is TRBV4-1; TRBD1 might be the D (6 bases). This CDR3 region has 17 residues. Germline-derived CDR1 and CDR2 are MGHRA and YSYEKL. Trimming shortened V by 4 bases and J by 0 bases, and 16 bases separated the two germline ends.

The chain's CDR3 is CASSVDPRETEAFF. The CDR3 region has the DNA TGTGCCAGCAGCGTAGACCCCCGAGAGACTGAAGCTTTCTTT. This chain connects TRBV9 to TRBJ1-1; D gene unclear. Germline lookup yields CDR1 SGDLS and CDR2 YYNGEE. CDR3 length: 14 residues. V was trimmed by 0 bases and J by 5 bases, leaving 11 bases between them.

V usage is TRBV28 and J usage is TRBJ1-1; 8 bases align to TRBD1. V lost 4 bases and J lost 1; bases outside the gene matches: 5. The germline CDR1 and CDR2 sequences are MDHEN and SYDVKM. The length of the CDR3 is 15 residues. The CDR3 loop reads CASSSTGGTNTEAFF. The CDR3 DNA is TGTGCCAGCAGTTCCACAGGGGGGACGAACACTGAAGCTTTCTTT.

The chain couples TRBV18 to TRBJ2-3; D might be TRBD2 (5 bases). Trimming left V 8 bases short and J 0 bases short, with 18 bases between. Per the germline V gene, CDR1 is KGHSH and CDR2 is LQKENI. The CDR3 contains 16 residues. Here the CDR3 reads CASSPSRAASTDTQYF. The CDR3 nucleotides read TGTGCCAGCAGCCCGTCGAGAGCGGCTAGCACAGATACGCAGTATTTT.

This chain connects TRBV6-5 to TRBJ1-1, with 10 bases lining up with TRBD1. This CDR3 contains 12 residues. Germline-derived CDR1 and CDR2 are MNHEY and SVGAGI. Trimming at V came to 6 bases and at J to 8 bases, leaving 3 bases not matched to a gene. The CDR3 coding sequence is TGTGCCAGCAGAGTGGACAGGGGGGAAGCTTTCTTT. Translation gives CASRVDRGEAFF.

V is TRBV4-2 and J is TRBJ2-5; 9 nucleotides align to TRBD2. The J call is uncertain, as TRBJ2-7 better fits the DNA end. The CDR3 extends over 16 amino acids. Germline CDR1 LGHNA, CDR2 YNFKEQ. As DNA, the CDR3 is TGTGCCAGCAGCCAAGACGGCGGGAGGGTGGGAAACGAGCAGTACTTC. Translating it yields CASSQDGGRVGNEQYF.

CDR3 sequence reads: CASSLKQGPYGYTF. The CDR3 DNA sequence: TGTGCCAGCAGCCTCAAGCAGGGCCCCTATGGCTACACCTTC. The gene calls are TRBV7-3 and TRBJ1-2; possible D gene TRBD1, 5 bases. The CDR3 runs 14 residues. Germline V gene data show CDR1 as SGHTA and CDR2 as FQGTGA. V was pared by 5 bases and J by 4 bases, with 14 bases between.

The rearrangement links TRBV10-3 to TRBJ2-5; 7 bases map to TRBD2. The CDR3 runs to 17 residues. CDR1 is ENHRY and CDR2 is SYGVKD in the germline V gene. J gave up 0 bases and V 0 bases, and 7 bases lay outside the gene matches. For the CDR3, the DNA is TGTGCCATCAGTGAGTCTGGGGGGGTGGACAACCAAGAGACCCAGTACTTC. This sequence encodes CAISESGGVDNQETQYF.

V is TRBV7-9 and J is TRBJ1-5; D unclear. V lost 1 base and J lost 5, with 6 bases in between. Germline values: CDR1 SEHNR, CDR2 FQNEAQ (reference sequence). CDR3 length: 13 residues. This CDR3 reads CASSLVQDQPQHF. The CDR3 DNA reads as TGTGCCAGCAGCTTAGTACAAGATCAGCCCCAGCATTTT.

The chain is built from TRBV5-1 and TRBJ2-3; 7 nucleotides align to TRBD2. This CDR3 comprises 17 residues. With 0 bases clipped from V and 8 bases from J, the junction kept 15 bases outside the gene matches. Germline assignment: CDR1 SGHRS and CDR2 YFSETQ. CDR3 nucleotides: TGCGCCAGCAGCTTGGTTCCGACTAGCCGCAAAGGAGGTACGCAGTATTTT. Encoded protein: CASSLVPTSRKGGTQYF.

The rearrangement uses TRBV9 and TRBJ1-1; D is perhaps TRBD1 (5 bases). V was clipped by 4 bases and J by 4 bases, with 26 bases between them. CDR3 length equals 18 residues. Looked up from germline, CDR1 is SGDLS and CDR2 is YYNGEE. The CDR3 loop is CASSPKPGRWPSVTEAFF. The CDR3 nucleotides are TGTGCCAGCAGCCCAAAGCCGGGACGGTGGCCCTCGGTCACTGAAGCTTTCTTT.

The chain links TRBV7-2 to TRBJ2-1, with 16 bases aligning to TRBD2. V was pared by 3 bases and J by 12 bases, with 2 bases of the junction left unmatched. The CDR3 covers 14 residues. The germline CDR1 and CDR2 sequences are SGHTA and FQGNSA. The CDR3 is CASSLGLAGGWQFF. The CDR3 DNA reads as TGTGCCAGCAGCTTGGGACTAGCGGGAGGGTGGCAGTTCTTC.

The chain employs TRBV7-3 and TRBJ2-7; D is possibly TRBD2 (6 bases). The V gene lost 3 bases and the J gene lost 7 bases, with 13 bases spanning the gap. This CDR3 has 13 residues. CDR1 SGHTA and CDR2 FQGTGA come from the germline V gene. In nucleotides, the CDR3 is TGTGCCAGCAGCTTCGGGACGGCGGGGGAGCAGTACTTC. Its translation: CASSFGTAGEQYF.

V and J are TRBV7-9 and TRBJ2-3; D unclear. V lost 5 bases, J lost 12 bases, and 12 bases lay in between. In germline, CDR1 is SEHNR, CDR2 FQNEAQ (reference sequence). The CDR3 loop spans 11 amino acids. The CDR3 nucleotides are TGTGCCAGCAGCCTAAGCTTATTACAGTATTTT. Encoded protein: CASSLSLLQYF.

The rearrangement joins TRBV27 to TRBJ1-1; TRBD1 matches at 10 bases. In germline, CDR1 is MNHEY, CDR2 SMNVEV (reference sequence). This CDR3 comprises 16 residues. The V gene end was trimmed by 3 bases and the J gene end by 2 bases; junction bases not matched to a gene: 6. The DNA of the CDR3 is TGTGCCAGCAGTTTGGACAGGGGGTACTTTAACACTGAAGCTTTCTTT. Protein: CASSLDRGYFNTEAFF.

The chain couples TRBV7-3 to TRBJ2-7, with D maybe TRBD1 (5 bases). The V gene's germline CDR1 is SGHTA and CDR2 FQGTGA. V was trimmed by 5 bases and J by 6 bases, leaving 17 bases between them. The CDR3 spans 14 residues. CDR3 in DNA: TGTGCCAGCAGCCCGCGACCAGGGCAGGGCGAGCAGTACTTC. It is translated as CASSPRPGQGEQYF.

V is TRBV6-5 and J is TRBJ2-4, with D possibly being TRBD1 or TRBD2 (6 bases each). V shed 7 bases and J shed 8 bases, with 18 bases lying between them. Germline V gives CDR1 MNHEY, CDR2 SVGAGI. There are 14 residues in the CDR3. The CDR3 DNA follows: TGTGCCAGCATCGTTGAGGGGGGCTGGGACATTCAGTACTTC. Protein product: CASIVEGGWDIQYF.